Below, 17 T cell receptor beta chains from the same sample are listed, as sequenced in a study of T cell repertoires in cytomegalovirus infection. For these TCRs, the target antigens are not known. TCRdb itself ran the reads through MiXCR, one entry per CDR3 protein. Of approximately 1,000,000 distinct CDR3 sequences listed, around 29% are singletons. This specimen consisted of cultured CD8+ T cells from PBMCs, obtained from culture after CMV antigen stimulation. These receptor sequences come from a human donor in good health (CMV status not recorded). Some clones in this sample may be carry-over from other donors' samples.

This chain joins TRBV2 and TRBJ1-2; D remains ambiguous. The germline V gene encodes CDR1 SNHLY and CDR2 FYNNEI. Trimming pared 1 base from V and 1 base from J, leaving 7 bases between. The CDR3 is 14 amino acids. DNA of the CDR3: TGTGCCAGCAGTGAAGACCGTATTAACTATGGCTACACCTTC. Translating gives CASSEDRINYGYTF.

CDR3 in DNA: TGTGCCAGCAGTGACAGGGCCGGGAGGACTGAAGCTTTCTTT. Amino acid sequence: CASSDRAGRTEAFF. This chain uses TRBV6-5 with TRBJ1-1, with 7 bases fitting TRBD1. Germline loops: CDR1 MNHEY, CDR2 SVGAGI. The CDR3 loop spans 14 amino acids. Trimming removed 5 bases from V and 5 bases from J; junction bases left unmatched: 8.

This clonotype was recorded a few times. The chain recombines TRBV7-9 with TRBJ2-5; 7 bases line up with TRBD1. Per germline, CDR1 SEHNR and CDR2 FQNEAQ (reference sequence). The CDR3 length is 14 residues. V dropped 7 bases and J dropped 2; count of bases not matched to a gene: 7. CDR3 in amino acids: CASNRKTGQETQYF. Written as DNA, the CDR3 is TGTGCCAGCAACAGAAAGACAGGGCAAGAGACCCAGTACTTC.

The table lists this clonotype with a few counts. This chain joins TRBV12-3 or TRBV12-4 and TRBJ2-6, with a possible D match to TRBD2 (6 bases). The CDR3 runs 14 residues. The germline V and J ends were trimmed by 6 bases and 2 bases, with 8 bases remaining between them. The CDR3 DNA follows: TGTGCCAGCAGGCGGGGTACTGGGGCCAACGTCCTGACTTTC. As protein: CASRRGTGANVLTF.

This clonotype was seen a single time. No conserved phenylalanine or tryptophan ends this CDR3, so it is likely a read error. The CDR3 reads CAISEPRLAGGEETQYL. In nucleotides, the CDR3 is TGTGCCATCAGTGAGCCTAGACTAGCGGGGGGTGAAGAGACCCAGTACCTC. This rearrangement joins TRBV10-3 to TRBJ2-5, with 13 positions matching TRBD2. V shed 2 bases and J 3 bases; nucleotides not matched to a gene: 6. Per the germline V gene, CDR1 is ENHRY and CDR2 is SYGVKD. There are 17 residues in the CDR3.

The CDR3 DNA sequence: TGCGCCAGCAGCCAATATAATTCAGATACGCAGTATTTT. It translates to CASSQYNSDTQYF. The rearrangement joins TRBV4-3 to TRBJ2-3, with no clear D. This CDR3 has 13 amino acids. V lost 2 bases and J 4 bases, leaving 7 bases between the germline ends. CDR1 is LGHNA, CDR2 YSLEER, per germline.

This clonotype appeared once. DNA for the CDR3: TGTGCCAGCAGTCAGACTAGGGACAATGAGCAGTTCTTC. Amino acid sequence: CASSQTRDNEQFF. J is TRBJ2-1 and V is TRBV27; D is possibly TRBD2 (6 bases). This CDR3 has 13 amino acids. Trimming pared 5 bases from V and 5 bases from J, leaving 10 bases between. Germline V gives CDR1 MNHEY, CDR2 SMNVEV (reference sequence).

In this sample, this clonotype turned up a few times. The chain links TRBV6-2 or TRBV6-3 to TRBJ2-1, with D unclear. CDR1 and CDR2 (germline): MNHEY, SVGEGT. The CDR3 has 14 amino acids. Trimming removed 6 bases from V and 7 bases from J, with 16 bases in between. The CDR3 nucleotides are TGTGCCAGCAGCTCCGGGCCCCCAAAAAATGAGCAGTTCTTC. Residues: CASSSGPPKNEQFF.

This chain joins TRBV10-3 and TRBJ1-2; D is unclear. CDR3 length: 16 residues. The ends were cut back, 2 bases at V and 6 bases at J, with 19 bases in the middle. Germline CDR1 is ENHRY and CDR2 is SYGVKD. In DNA, the CDR3 is TGTGCCATCAGTGAGGATGGGCAACCGGGATCAGATGGCTACACCTTC. Its translation: CAISEDGQPGSDGYTF.

This clonotype showed up just a few times. This CDR3 is CASSFPHNEQYF. The CDR3 DNA sequence: TGTGCCAGCAGCTTTCCCCATAACGAGCAGTACTTC. The rearrangement uses TRBV7-9 and TRBJ2-7; D gene ambiguous. V lost 3 bases, J lost 5 bases, and 8 bases lay in between. This CDR3 is 12 amino acids long. The germline V gene encodes CDR1 SEHNR and CDR2 FQNEAQ (reference sequence).

The V gene is TRBV4-1, the J gene TRBJ1-5; the match to TRBD1 covers 10 bases. CDR3 length: 18 residues. Germline V gene lookup returns CDR1 MGHRA and CDR2 YSYEKL. Losses at the gene ends were 4 bases for V and 0 bases for J; bases not matched to a gene: 9. The CDR3 sequence is CASSPWDRGEVSNQPQHF. Here the CDR3 DNA reads TGCGCCAGCAGCCCCTGGGACAGGGGTGAAGTTAGCAATCAGCCCCAGCATTTT.

The J gene is TRBJ2-1, the V gene TRBV2; D gene uncertain. CDR3 length equals 11 residues. V dropped 4 bases and J dropped 8 bases, with 6 bases sitting between them. Germline-derived CDR1 and CDR2 are SNHLY and FYNNEI. CDR3 in DNA: TGTGCCAGCAGTGGAGGCCATGAGCAGTTCTTC. Translated, it gives CASSGGHEQFF.

The V call is TRBV6-5, the J call TRBJ2-7; TRBD1 agrees at 9 bases. Germline assignment: CDR1 MNHEY and CDR2 SVGAGI. CDR3 length: 14 amino acids. V lost 2 bases and J lost 4; bases outside the gene matches: 3. CDR3 bases: TGTGCCAGCAGTTACGAAGACAGGGGGTACGAGCAGTACTTC. Amino acid sequence: CASSYEDRGYEQYF.

The gene calls are TRBV4-1 and TRBJ2-1, with D possibly being TRBD1 (5 bases). The CDR3 totals 14 residues. V was pared by 3 bases and J by 8 bases, with 14 bases between. Germline assignment: CDR1 MGHRA and CDR2 YSYEKL. The CDR3 bases are TGCGCCAGCAGCCATTCGCGACAGTACGATGAGCAGTTCTTC. Translating gives CASSHSRQYDEQFF.

This clonotype was counted between two and nine times. The J gene is TRBJ2-5, the V gene TRBV18, with D tentatively TRBD1 or TRBD2 (5 bases each). Germline V gives CDR1 KGHSH, CDR2 LQKENI. The CDR3 is 16 residues long. The V end lost 0 bases, the J end lost 2 bases, and 13 bases lay between the germline ends. CDR3 amino acids: CASSPPFGDPQETQYF. In DNA form, the CDR3 reads TGTGCCAGCTCACCACCGTTCGGGGACCCGCAAGAGACCCAGTACTTC.

This rearrangement joins TRBV12-3 or TRBV12-4 to TRBJ1-1, with a weak D call TRBD1 (6 bases). Trimming removed 3 bases from V and 5 bases from J, with 22 bases in between. This CDR3 region has 17 residues. CDR3 protein: CASSFGPAQGRWTEAFF. CDR3 nucleotides: TGTGCCAGCAGTTTTGGCCCCGCTCAGGGGCGTTGGACTGAAGCTTTCTTT.

Of note for this clonotype: One junction end disagrees with the germline gene, perhaps due to a read error. The chain recombines TRBV4-1 with TRBJ1-1; D may be TRBD1 (5 bases). CDR3 length equals 14 residues. In germline, CDR1 is MGHRA, CDR2 YSYEKL. The CDR3 here is CTSSQDRGDTEAFF. The CDR3 DNA sequence: TGCACCAGCAGCCAAGATAGAGGGGACACTGAAGCTTTCTTT.